The T cell receptor (beta chain) under discussion was sequenced for a study of T cell clones after liver transplantation. At the level of the study: Samples came from ITN030ST, which attempted immunosuppression withdrawal within 2 years of liver transplantation. Third-party-reactive TCRbeta sequences from pre-transplant mixed lymphocyte reactions served as antigen-independent comparators. Subjects received no induction therapy and standard immunosuppression until randomization at 12-24 months post-transplant. Study results and caveats: In two subjects, few donor cells limited the measurable donor-reactive repertoire.

The CDR3 is 15 residues long. V shed 6 bases and J shed 1 base, with 15 bases lying between them. The germline CDR1 and CDR2 sequences are LNHDA and SQIVND (reference sequence). Produced via immunoSEQ multiplex PCR; TCRdb's table is partial and in-frame only. The sample has roughly 55,000 clones; 55% to 75% are singletons. Of note for this clone: Its matching antigen is unknown.

The material sequenced was CD4+ T cells from blood, taken 54 months after liver transplant. The chain recombines TRBV19 with TRBJ1-1; D gene uncertain. This TCR derives from a human patient who received a liver transplant. Some of these T cells may belong to the graft donor. CDR3 loop: CASSPSWGSNTEAFF. The DNA of the CDR3 is TGTGCCAGTAGCCCTAGCTGGGGTTCGAACACTGAAGCTTTCTTT.